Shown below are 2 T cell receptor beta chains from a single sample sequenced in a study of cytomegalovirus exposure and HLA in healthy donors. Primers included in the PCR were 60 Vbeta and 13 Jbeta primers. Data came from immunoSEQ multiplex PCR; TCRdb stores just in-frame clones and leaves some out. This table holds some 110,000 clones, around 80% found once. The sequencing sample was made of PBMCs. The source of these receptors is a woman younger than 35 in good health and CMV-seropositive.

In DNA form, the CDR3 reads TGCAGCGTTGACAGGGGGTGGGACACTGAAGCTTTCTTT. Encoded protein: CSVDRGWDTEAFF. The V and J genes are TRBV29-1 and TRBJ1-1, with 7 bases matching TRBD1. The CDR3 runs to 13 residues. The germline V gene has CDR1 SQVTM and CDR2 ANQGSEA. J lost 3 bases, V lost 3 bases, and 4 bases had no gene match.

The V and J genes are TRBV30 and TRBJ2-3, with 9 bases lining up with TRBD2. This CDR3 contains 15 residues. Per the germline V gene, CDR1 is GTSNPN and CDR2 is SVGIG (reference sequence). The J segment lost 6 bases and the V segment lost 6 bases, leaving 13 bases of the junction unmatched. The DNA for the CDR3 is TGTGCCTGCATCTACGGTAGCGGGAGTAGGGATACGCAGTATTTT. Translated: CACIYGSGSRDTQYF.